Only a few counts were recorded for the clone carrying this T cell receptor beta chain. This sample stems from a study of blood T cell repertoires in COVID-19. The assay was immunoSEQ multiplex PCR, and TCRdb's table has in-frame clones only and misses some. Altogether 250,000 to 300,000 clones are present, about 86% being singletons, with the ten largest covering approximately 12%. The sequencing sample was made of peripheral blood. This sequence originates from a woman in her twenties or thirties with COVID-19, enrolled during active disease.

CDR3 amino acids: CASSPLGRADTQYF. CDR3 DNA: TGTGCCAGCAGCCCCCTGGGCAGGGCAGATACGCAGTATTTT. The V gene is TRBV11-2, the J gene TRBJ2-3; D is possibly TRBD1 (5 bases). The CDR3 contains 14 residues. V dropped 5 bases and J dropped 4 bases, with 13 bases sitting between them. Germline values: CDR1 SGHAT, CDR2 FQNNGV. Full variable domain (rest looked up from reference TRBV11-2 and TRBJ2-3): EAGVAQSPRYKIIEKRQSVAFWCNPISGHATLYWYQQILGQGPKLLIQFQNNGVVDDSQLPKDRFSAERLKGVDSTLKIQPAKLEDSAVYLCASSPLGRADTQYFGPGTRLTVL.